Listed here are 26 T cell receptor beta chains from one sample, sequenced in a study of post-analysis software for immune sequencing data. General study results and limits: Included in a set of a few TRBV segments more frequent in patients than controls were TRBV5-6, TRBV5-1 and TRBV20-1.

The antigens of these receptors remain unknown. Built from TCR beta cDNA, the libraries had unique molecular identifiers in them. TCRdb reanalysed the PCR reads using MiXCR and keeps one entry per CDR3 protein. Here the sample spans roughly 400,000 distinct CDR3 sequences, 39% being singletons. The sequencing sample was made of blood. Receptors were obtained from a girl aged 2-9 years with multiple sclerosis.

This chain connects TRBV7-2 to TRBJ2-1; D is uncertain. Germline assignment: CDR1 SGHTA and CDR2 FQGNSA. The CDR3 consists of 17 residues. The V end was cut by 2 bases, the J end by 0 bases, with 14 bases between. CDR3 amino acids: CASSLRNLRSSYNEQFF. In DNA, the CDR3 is TGTGCCAGCAGCTTAAGGAACCTCCGAAGCTCCTACAATGAGCAGTTCTTC.

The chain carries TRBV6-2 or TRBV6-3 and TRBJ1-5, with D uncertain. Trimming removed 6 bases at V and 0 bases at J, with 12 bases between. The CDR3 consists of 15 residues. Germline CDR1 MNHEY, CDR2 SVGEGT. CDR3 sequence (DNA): TGTGCCAGCAGCCCGACACGGAATAGCAATCAGCCCCAGCATTTT. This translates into CASSPTRNSNQPQHF.

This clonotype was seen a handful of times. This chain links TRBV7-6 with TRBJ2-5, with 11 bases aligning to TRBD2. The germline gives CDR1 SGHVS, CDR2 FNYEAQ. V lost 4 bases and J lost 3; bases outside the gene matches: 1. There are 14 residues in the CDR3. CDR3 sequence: CASSYSGGEETQYF. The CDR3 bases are TGTGCCAGCAGCTATAGCGGGGGGGAAGAGACCCAGTACTTC.

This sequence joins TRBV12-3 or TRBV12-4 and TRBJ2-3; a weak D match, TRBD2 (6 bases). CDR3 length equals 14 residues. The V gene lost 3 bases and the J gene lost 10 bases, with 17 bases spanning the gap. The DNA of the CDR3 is TGTGCCAGCAGTTTTCTCGGGACTTCGGATCCGCAGTATTTT. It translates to CASSFLGTSDPQYF.

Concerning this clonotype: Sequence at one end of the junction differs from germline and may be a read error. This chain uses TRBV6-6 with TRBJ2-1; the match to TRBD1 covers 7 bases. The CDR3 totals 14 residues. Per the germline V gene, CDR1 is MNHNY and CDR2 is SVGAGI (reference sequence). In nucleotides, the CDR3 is TGCGCCAGCGGATCAGACAGGGTCAACAATGAGCAGTTCTTC. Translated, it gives CASGSDRVNNEQFF.

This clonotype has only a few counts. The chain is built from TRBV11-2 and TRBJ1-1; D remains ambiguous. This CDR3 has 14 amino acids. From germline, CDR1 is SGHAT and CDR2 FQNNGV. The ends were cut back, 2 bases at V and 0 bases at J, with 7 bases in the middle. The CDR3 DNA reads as TGTGCCAGCAGCTTAATCGCGGTGAACACTGAAGCTTTCTTT. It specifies CASSLIAVNTEAFF.

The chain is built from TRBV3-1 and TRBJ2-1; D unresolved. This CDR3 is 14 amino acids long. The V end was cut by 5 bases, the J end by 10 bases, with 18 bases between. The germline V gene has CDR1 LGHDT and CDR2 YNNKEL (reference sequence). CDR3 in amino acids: CASSADPSSGEQFF. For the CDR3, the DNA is TGTGCCAGCAGCGCGGATCCGAGTTCTGGCGAGCAGTTCTTC.

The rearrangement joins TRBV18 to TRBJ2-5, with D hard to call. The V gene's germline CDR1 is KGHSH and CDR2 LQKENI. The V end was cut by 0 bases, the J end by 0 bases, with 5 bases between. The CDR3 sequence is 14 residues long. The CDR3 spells CASSPPTYQETQYF. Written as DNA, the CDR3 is TGTGCCAGCTCACCACCGACGTACCAAGAGACCCAGTACTTC.

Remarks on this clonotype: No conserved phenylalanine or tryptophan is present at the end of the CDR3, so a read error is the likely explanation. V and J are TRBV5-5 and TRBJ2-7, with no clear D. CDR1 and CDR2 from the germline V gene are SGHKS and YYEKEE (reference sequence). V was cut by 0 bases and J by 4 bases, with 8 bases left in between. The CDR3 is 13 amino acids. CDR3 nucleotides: TGTGCCAGCAGCTTGGACTTTTGGTACGAGCAGTACAGC. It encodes CASSLDFWYEQYS.

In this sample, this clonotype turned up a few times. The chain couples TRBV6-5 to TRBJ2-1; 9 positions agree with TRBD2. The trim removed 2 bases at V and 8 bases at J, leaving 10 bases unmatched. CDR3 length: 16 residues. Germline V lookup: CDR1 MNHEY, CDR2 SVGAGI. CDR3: CASSYGVAGDFDEQFF. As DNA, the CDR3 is TGTGCCAGCAGTTACGGCGTAGCGGGGGATTTCGATGAGCAGTTCTTC.

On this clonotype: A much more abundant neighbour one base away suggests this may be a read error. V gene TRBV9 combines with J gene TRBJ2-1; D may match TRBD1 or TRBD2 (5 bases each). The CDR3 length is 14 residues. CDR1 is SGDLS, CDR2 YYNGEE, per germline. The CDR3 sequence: CASSPGSSYSEQFF. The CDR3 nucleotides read TGTGCCAGCAGCCCAGGGAGTTCCTACAGTGAGCAGTTCTTC. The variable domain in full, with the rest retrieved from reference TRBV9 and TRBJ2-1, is DSGVTQTPKHLITATGQRVTLRCSPRSGDLSVYWYQQSLDQGLQFLIQYYNGEERAKGNILERFSAQQFPDLHSELNLSSLELGDSALYFCASSPGSSYSEQFFGPGTRLTVL.

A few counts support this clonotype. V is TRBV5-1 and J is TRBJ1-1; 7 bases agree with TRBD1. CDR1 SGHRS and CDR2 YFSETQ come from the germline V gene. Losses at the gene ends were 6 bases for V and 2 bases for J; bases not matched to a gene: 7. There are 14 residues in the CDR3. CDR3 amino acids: CASNSKGANTEAFF. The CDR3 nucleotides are TGCGCCAGCAACTCGAAGGGGGCCAACACTGAAGCTTTCTTT.

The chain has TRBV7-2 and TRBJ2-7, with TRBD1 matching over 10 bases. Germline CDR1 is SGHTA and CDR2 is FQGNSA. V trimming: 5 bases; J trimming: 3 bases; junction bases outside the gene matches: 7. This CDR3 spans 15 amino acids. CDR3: CASSPWDRGDYEQYF. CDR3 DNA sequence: TGTGCCAGCAGCCCGTGGGACAGGGGCGACTACGAGCAGTACTTC.

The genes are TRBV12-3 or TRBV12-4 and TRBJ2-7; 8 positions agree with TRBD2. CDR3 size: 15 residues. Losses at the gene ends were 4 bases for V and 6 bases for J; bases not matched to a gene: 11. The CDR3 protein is CASSSQMGGLGEQYF. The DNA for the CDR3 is TGTGCCAGCAGTTCCCAAATGGGGGGACTAGGCGAGCAGTACTTC.

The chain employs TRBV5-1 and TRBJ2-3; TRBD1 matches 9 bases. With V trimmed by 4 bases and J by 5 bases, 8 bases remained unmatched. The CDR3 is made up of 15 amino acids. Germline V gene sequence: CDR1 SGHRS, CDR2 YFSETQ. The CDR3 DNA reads TGCGCCAGCAGCCCTTCAGACAGGGGGGGAGATACGCAGTATTTT. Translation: CASSPSDRGGDTQYF.

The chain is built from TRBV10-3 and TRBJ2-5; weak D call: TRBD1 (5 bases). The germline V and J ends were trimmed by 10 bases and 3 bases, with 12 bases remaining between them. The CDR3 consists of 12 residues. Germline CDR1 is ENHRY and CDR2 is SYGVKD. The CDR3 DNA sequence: TGTGCCACAGGACATCCTGAAGAGACCCAGTACTTC. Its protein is CATGHPEETQYF.

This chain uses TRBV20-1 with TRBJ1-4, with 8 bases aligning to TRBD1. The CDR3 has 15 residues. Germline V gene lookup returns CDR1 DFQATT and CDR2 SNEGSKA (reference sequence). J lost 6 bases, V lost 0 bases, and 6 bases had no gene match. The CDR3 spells CSARDLQGGDEKLFF. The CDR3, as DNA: TGCAGTGCTAGAGATCTACAGGGGGGTGATGAAAAACTGTTTTTT.

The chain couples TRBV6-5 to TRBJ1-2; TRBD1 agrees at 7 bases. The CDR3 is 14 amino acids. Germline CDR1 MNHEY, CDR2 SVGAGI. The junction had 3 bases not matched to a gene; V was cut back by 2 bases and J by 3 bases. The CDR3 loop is CASSYQGQYYGYTF. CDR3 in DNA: TGTGCCAGCAGTTACCAGGGACAGTACTATGGCTACACCTTC.

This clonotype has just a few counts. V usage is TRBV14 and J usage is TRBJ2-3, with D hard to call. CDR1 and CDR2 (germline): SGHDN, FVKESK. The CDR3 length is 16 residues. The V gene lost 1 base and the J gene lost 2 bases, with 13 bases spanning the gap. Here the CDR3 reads CASSQAAALYTDTQYF. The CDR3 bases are TGTGCCAGCAGCCAAGCCGCAGCCCTATACACAGATACGCAGTATTTT.

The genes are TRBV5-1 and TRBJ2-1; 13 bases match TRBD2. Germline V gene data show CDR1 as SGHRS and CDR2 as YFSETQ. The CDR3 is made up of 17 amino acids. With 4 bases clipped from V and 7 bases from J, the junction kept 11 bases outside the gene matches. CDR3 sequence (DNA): TGCGCCAGCAGCCATAGAACTAGCGGGGGGGCCTTAAATGAGCAGTTCTTC. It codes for CASSHRTSGGALNEQFF.

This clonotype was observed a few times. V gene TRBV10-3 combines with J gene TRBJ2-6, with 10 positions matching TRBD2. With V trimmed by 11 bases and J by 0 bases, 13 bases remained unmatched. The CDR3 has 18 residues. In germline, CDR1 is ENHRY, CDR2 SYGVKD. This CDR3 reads CAVSGGPARDSGANVLTF. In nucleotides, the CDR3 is TGTGCCGTTAGCGGGGGGCCTGCTCGAGACTCTGGGGCCAACGTCCTGACTTTC.

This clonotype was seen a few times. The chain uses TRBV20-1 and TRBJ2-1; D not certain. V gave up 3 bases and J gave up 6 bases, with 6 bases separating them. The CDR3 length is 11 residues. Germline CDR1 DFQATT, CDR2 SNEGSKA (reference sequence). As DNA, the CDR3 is TGCAGTGCTAGCCCTCTCAATGAGCAGTTCTTC. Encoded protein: CSASPLNEQFF.

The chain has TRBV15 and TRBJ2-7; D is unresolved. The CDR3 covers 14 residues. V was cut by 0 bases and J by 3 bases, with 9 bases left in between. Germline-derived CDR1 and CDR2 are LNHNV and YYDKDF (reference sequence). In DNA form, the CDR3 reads TGTGCCACCAGCAGAGAAGAAGCATTCTACGAGCAGTACTTC. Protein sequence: CATSREEAFYEQYF.

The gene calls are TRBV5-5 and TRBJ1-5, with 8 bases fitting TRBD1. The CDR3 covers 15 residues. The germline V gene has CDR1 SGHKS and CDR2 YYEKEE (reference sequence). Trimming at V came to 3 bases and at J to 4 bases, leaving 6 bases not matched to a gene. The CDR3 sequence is CASSSTGGANQPQHF. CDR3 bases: TGTGCCAGCAGCTCAACAGGGGGGGCAAATCAGCCCCAGCATTTT.

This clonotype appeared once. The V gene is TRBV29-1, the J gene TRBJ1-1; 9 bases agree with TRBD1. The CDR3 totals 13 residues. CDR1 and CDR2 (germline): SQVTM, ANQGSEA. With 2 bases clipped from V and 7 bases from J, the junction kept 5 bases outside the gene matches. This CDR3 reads CSVESRGQGEAFF. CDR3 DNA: TGCAGCGTTGAATCCAGGGGACAGGGTGAAGCTTTCTTT. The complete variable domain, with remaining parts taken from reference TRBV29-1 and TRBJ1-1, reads SAVISQKPSRDICQRGTSLTIQCQVDSQVTMMFWYRQQPGQSLTLIATANQGSEATYESGFVIDKFPISRPNLTFSTLTVSNMSPEDSSIYLCSVESRGQGEAFFGQGTRLTVV.

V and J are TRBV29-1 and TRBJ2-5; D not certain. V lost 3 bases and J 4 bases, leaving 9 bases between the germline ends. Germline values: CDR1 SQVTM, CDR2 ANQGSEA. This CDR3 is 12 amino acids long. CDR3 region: CSVDGAGETQYF. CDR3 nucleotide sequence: TGCAGCGTTGACGGCGCCGGAGAGACCCAGTACTTC.